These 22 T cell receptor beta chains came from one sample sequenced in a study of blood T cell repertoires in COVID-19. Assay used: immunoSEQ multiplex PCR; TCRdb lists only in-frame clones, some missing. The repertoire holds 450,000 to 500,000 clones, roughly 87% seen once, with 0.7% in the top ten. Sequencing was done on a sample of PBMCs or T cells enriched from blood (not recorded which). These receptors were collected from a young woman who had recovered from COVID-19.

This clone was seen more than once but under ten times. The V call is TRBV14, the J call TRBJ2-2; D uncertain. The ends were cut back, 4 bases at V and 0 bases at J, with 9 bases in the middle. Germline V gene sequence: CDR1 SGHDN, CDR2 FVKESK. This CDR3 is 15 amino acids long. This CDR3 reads CASSPRRANTGELFF. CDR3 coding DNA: TGTGCCAGCAGCCCCCGACGGGCGAACACCGGGGAGCTGTTTTTT.

In DNA, the CDR3 is TGTGCCAGCAGTTTAGTGGACAGGGGAAATTCACCCCTCCACTTT. Its protein product is CASSLVDRGNSPLHF. The V and J genes are TRBV27 and TRBJ1-6, with 9 bases lining up with TRBD1. Unmatched junction bases numbered 3, after V lost 2 bases and J lost 7 bases. The CDR3 has 15 residues. The germline V gene encodes CDR1 MNHEY and CDR2 SMNVEV (reference sequence).

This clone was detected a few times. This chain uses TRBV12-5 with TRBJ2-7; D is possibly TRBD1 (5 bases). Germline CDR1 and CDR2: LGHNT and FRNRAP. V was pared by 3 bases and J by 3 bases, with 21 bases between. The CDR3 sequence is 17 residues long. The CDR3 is CASGFQGSNSGIYEQYF. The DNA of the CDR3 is TGTGCTAGTGGTTTTCAGGGTTCCAATTCCGGAATCTACGAGCAGTACTTC. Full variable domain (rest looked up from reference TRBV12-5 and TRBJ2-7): DARVTQTPRHKVTEMGQEVTMRCQPILGHNTVFWYRQTMMQGLELLAYFRNRAPLDDSGMPKDRFSAEMPDATLATLKIQPSEPRDSAVYFCASGFQGSNSGIYEQYFGPGTRLTVT.

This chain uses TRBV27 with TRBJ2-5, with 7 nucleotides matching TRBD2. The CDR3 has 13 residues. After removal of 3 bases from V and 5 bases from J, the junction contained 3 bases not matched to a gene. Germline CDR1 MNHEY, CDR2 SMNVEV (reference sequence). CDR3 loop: CASSFGRVETQYF. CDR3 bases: TGTGCCAGCAGTTTTGGGAGGGTTGAGACCCAGTACTTC.

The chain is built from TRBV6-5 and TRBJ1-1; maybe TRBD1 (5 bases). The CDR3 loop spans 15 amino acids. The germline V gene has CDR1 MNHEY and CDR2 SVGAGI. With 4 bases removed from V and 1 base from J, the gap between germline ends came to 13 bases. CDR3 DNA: TGTGCCAGCAGTTCCCTGGACACTGAGAACACTGAAGCTTTCTTT. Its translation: CASSSLDTENTEAFF.

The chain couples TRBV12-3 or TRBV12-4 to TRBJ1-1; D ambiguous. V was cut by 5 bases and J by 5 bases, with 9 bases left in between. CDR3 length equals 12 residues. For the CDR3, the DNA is TGTGCCAGCAGTACCTCGAGGACTGAAGCTTTCTTT. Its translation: CASSTSRTEAFF.

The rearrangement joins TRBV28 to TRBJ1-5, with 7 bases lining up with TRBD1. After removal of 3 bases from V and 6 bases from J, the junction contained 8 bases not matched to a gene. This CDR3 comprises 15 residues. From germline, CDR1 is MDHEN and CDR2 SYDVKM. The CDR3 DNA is TGTGCCAGCAGTTTGGACAGGTCTGATCCTCAGCCCCAGCATTTT. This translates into CASSLDRSDPQPQHF.

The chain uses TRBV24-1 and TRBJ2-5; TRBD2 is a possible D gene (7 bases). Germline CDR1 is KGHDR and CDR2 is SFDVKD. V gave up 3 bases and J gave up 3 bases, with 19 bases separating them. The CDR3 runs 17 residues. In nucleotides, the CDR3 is TGTGCCACCAGTGATGGGGGAGGGGGTTGGGAGAAAGAGACCCAGTACTTC. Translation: CATSDGGGGWEKETQYF.

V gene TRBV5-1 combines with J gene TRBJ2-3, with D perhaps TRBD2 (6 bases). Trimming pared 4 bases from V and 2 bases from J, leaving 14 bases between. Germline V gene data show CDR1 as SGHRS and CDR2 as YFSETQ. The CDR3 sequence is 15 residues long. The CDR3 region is CASSISAGNTDTQYF. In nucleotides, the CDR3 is TGCGCCAGCAGCATATCAGCGGGCAACACAGATACGCAGTATTTT.

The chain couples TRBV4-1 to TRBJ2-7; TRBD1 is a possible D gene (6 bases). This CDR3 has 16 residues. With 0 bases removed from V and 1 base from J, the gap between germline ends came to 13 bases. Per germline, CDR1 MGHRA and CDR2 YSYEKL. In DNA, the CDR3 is TGCGCCAGCAGCCAAGATTACGAAGGGGGTTCCTACGAGCAGTACTTC. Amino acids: CASSQDYEGGSYEQYF.

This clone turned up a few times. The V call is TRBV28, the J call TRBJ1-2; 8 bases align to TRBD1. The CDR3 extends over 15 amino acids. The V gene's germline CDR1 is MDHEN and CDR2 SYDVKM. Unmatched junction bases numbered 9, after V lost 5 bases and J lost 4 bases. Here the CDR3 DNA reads TGTGCCAGCAGTGCGTCCGGGACAGGTCTCTATGGCTACACCTTC. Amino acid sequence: CASSASGTGLYGYTF.

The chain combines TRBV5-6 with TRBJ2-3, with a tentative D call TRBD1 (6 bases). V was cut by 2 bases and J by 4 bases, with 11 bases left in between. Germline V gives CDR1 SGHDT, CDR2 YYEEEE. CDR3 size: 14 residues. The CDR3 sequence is CASSFDRMADTQYF. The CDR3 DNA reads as TGTGCCAGCAGCTTCGACAGGATGGCAGATACGCAGTATTTT.

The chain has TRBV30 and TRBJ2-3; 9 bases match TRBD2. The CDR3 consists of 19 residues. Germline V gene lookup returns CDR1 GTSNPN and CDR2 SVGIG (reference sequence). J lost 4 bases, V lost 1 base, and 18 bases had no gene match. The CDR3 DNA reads TGTGCCTGGAGTGCGGCGGGGGGGCCTCGAATGTCATCCGCAGATACGCAGTATTTT. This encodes CAWSAAGGPRMSSADTQYF. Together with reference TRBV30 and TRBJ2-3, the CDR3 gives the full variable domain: SQTIHQWPATLVQPVGSPLSLECTVEGTSNPNLYWYRQAAGRGLQLLFYSVGIGQISSEVPQNLSASRPQDRQFILSSKKLLLSDSGFYLCAWSAAGGPRMSSADTQYFGPGTRLTVL.

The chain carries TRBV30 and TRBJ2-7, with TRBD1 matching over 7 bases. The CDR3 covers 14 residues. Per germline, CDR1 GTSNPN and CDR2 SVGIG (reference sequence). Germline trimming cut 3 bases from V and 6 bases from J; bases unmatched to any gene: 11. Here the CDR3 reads CAWRATGNSFEQYF. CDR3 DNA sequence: TGTGCCTGGAGGGCGACAGGGAATAGTTTCGAGCAGTACTTC. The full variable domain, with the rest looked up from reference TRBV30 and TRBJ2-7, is SQTIHQWPATLVQPVGSPLSLECTVEGTSNPNLYWYRQAAGRGLQLLFYSVGIGQISSEVPQNLSASRPQDRQFILSSKKLLLSDSGFYLCAWRATGNSFEQYFGPGTRLTVT.

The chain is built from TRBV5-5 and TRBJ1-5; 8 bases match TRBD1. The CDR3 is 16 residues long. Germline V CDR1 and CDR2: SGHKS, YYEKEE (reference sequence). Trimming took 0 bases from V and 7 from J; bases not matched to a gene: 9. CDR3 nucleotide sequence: TGTGCCAGCAGCTTGGTCCAGGGGGCCTCCCGGCAGCCCCAGCATTTT. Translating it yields CASSLVQGASRQPQHF.

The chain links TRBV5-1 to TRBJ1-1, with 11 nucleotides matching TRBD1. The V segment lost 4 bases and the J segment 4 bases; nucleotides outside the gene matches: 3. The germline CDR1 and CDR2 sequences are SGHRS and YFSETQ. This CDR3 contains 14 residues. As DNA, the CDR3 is TGCGCCAGCAGCCCCGGGACAGGGGGCACTGAAGCTTTCTTT. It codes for CASSPGTGGTEAFF.

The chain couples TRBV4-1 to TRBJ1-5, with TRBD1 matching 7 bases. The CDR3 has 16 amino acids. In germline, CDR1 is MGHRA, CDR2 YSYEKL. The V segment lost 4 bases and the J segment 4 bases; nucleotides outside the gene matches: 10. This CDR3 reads CASSRVGQVFNQPQHF. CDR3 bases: TGCGCCAGCAGCCGAGTAGGACAGGTTTTTAATCAGCCCCAGCATTTT.

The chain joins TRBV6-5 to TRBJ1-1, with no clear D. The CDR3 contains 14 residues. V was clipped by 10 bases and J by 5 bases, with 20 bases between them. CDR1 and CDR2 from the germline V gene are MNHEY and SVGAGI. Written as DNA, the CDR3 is TGTGCCACCCGCGGGAGCCTCACGGGGACTGAAGCTTTCTTT. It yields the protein CATRGSLTGTEAFF.

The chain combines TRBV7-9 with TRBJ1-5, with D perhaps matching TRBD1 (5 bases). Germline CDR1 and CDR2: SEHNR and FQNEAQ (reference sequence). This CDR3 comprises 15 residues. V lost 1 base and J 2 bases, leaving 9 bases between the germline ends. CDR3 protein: CASSLGTHGNQPQHF. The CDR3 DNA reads TGTGCCAGCAGCTTAGGGACACACGGCAATCAGCCCCAGCATTTT.

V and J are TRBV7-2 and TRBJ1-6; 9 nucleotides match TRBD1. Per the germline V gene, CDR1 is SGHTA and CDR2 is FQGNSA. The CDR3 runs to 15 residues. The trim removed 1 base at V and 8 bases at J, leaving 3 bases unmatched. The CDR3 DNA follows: TGTGCCAGCAGCTTAGAGGGACAGGGAGATTCACCCCTCCACTTT. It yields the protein CASSLEGQGDSPLHF. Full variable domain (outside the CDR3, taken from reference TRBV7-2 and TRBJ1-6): GAGVSQSPSNKVTEKGKDVELRCDPISGHTALYWYRQSLGQGLEFLIYFQGNSAPDKSGLPSDRFSAERTGGSVSTLTIQRTQQEDSAVYLCASSLEGQGDSPLHFGNGTRLTVT.

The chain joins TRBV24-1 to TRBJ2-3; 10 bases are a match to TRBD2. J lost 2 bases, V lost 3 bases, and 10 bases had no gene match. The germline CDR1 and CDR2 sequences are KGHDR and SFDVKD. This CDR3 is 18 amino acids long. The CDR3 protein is CATSDVSGGLFHTDTQYF. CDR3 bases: TGTGCCACCAGTGATGTTAGCGGGGGGCTATTCCACACAGATACGCAGTATTTT.

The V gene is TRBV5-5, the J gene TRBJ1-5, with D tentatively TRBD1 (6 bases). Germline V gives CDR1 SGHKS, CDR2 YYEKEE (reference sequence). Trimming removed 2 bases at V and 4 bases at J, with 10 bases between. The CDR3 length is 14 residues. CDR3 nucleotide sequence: TGTGCCAGCAGCTTAGACAGGCTGAATCAGCCCCAGCATTTT. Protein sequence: CASSLDRLNQPQHF.